The next 15 T cell receptor beta chains were all read from a single sample in a study of T-cell reconstitution after alpha-beta-depleted transplantation in children. Preparation of the TCRbeta library used unique molecular identifiers. TCRdb fed the PCR reads into MiXCR, producing one record per CDR3 protein. The repertoire holds fewer than 550,000 distinct CDR3 sequences, with roughly 17% as singletons. The sequencing here drew on PBMCs, mostly from graft donor cells, taken 360 days after TCRalphabeta/CD19-depleted stem cell transplant. These receptors all stem from a boy under two years old who had a stem cell transplant for Wiskott-Aldrich syndrome, so the T cells may come from the graft donor.

The rearrangement joins TRBV6-1 to TRBJ2-6; no clear D gene. Germline V gene sequence: CDR1 MNHNS, CDR2 SASEGT. The CDR3 sequence is 14 residues long. V lost 6 bases and J 0 bases, leaving 6 bases between the germline ends. The CDR3 nucleotides read TGTGCCAGCAGGAGACGCTCTGGGGCCAACGTCCTGACTTTC. Protein product: CASRRRSGANVLTF.

This sequence joins TRBV24-1 and TRBJ2-5, with TRBD2 matching over 12 bases. V trimming: 1 base; J trimming: 2 bases; junction bases outside the gene matches: 7. Per germline, CDR1 KGHDR and CDR2 SFDVKD. This CDR3 is built from 18 residues. This chain's CDR3 is CATSDLGLAGGRQETQYF. The CDR3 DNA is TGTGCCACCAGTGATTTAGGGCTAGCGGGAGGGCGTCAAGAGACCCAGTACTTC.

The V and J genes are TRBV30 and TRBJ2-2; possibly TRBD2 for D (5 bases). V was pared by 0 bases and J by 7 bases, with 9 bases between. The germline V gene encodes CDR1 GTSNPN and CDR2 SVGIG (reference sequence). The CDR3 has 13 residues. CDR3 nucleotides: TGTGCCTGGAGTGTACTAGTTCTCGGGGAGCTGTTTTTT. As protein: CAWSVLVLGELFF. Combining the CDR3 with reference TRBV30 and TRBJ2-2 gives the whole variable domain SQTIHQWPATLVQPVGSPLSLECTVEGTSNPNLYWYRQAAGRGLQLLFYSVGIGQISSEVPQNLSASRPQDRQFILSSKKLLLSDSGFYLCAWSVLVLGELFFGEGSRLTVL.

This clonotype was detected a few times. As DNA, the CDR3 is TGCGCCAGCAGCTTGGGGCACGTACCATTTTACAATGAGCAGTTCTTC. The encoded protein is CASSLGHVPFYNEQFF. The chain combines TRBV5-1 with TRBJ2-1, with D unresolved. V shed 0 bases and J shed 4 bases, with 14 bases lying between them. The CDR3 is made up of 16 amino acids. From germline, CDR1 is SGHRS and CDR2 YFSETQ. Filled out from reference TRBV5-1 and TRBJ2-1, the complete variable domain reads KAGVTQTPRYLIKTRGQQVTLSCSPISGHRSVSWYQQTPGQGLQFLFEYFSETQRNKGNFPGRFSGRQFSNSRSEMNVSTLELGDSALYLCASSLGHVPFYNEQFFGPGTRLTVL.

This chain joins TRBV7-8 and TRBJ2-1, with 8 bases fitting TRBD2. The V gene's germline CDR1 is SGHVS and CDR2 FQNEAQ. The V and J ends lost 3 bases and 2 bases, in that order; junction bases with no gene match: 6. The CDR3 contains 16 residues. As DNA, the CDR3 is TGTGCCAGCAGCTTCTCGGCGGGGGGAGCCTACAATGAGCAGTTCTTC. Protein product: CASSFSAGGAYNEQFF.

The V gene is TRBV7-8, the J gene TRBJ1-6, with D tentatively TRBD1 (6 bases). The length of the CDR3 is 14 residues. V gave up 7 bases and J gave up 6 bases, with 13 bases separating them. Germline V lookup: CDR1 SGHVS, CDR2 FQNEAQ. CDR3 amino acids: CASNDDRFNSPLHF. The CDR3 DNA reads as TGTGCCAGCAACGACGACAGGTTTAATTCACCCCTCCACTTT.

This clonotype was detected a few times. V usage is TRBV12-3 or TRBV12-4 and J usage is TRBJ1-5; no reliable D call. With 6 bases removed from V and 2 bases from J, the gap between germline ends came to 14 bases. This CDR3 comprises 15 residues. CDR3 coding DNA: TGTGCCAGCAGCCCGGGAGGAGGCGGCAATCAGCCCCAGCATTTT. This codes for CASSPGGGGNQPQHF.

The rearrangement joins TRBV10-3 to TRBJ2-3; 10 bases map to TRBD2. The V gene's germline CDR1 is ENHRY and CDR2 SYGVKD. The trim removed 11 bases at V and 3 bases at J, leaving 11 bases unmatched. The CDR3 spans 15 residues. The CDR3 coding sequence is TGTGCCGGAGCGGGGGGGCCGGGGAAAACAGATACGCAGTATTTT. Protein: CAGAGGPGKTDTQYF.

The rearrangement joins TRBV29-1 to TRBJ1-2; no firm D call. Germline V gives CDR1 SQVTM, CDR2 ANQGSEA. V gave up 3 bases and J gave up 10 bases, with 3 bases separating them. The CDR3 is 8 amino acids. CDR3 bases: TGCAGCGTTGAGAACTACACCTTC. It specifies CSVENYTF.

This chain joins TRBV20-1 and TRBJ1-6, with 7 bases matching TRBD1. The germline gives CDR1 DFQATT, CDR2 SNEGSKA (reference sequence). This CDR3 is 16 amino acids long. V shed 0 bases and J 5 bases; nucleotides not matched to a gene: 7. CDR3 sequence reads: CSARDKGTANNSPLHF. The CDR3 DNA reads TGCAGTGCTAGAGATAAGGGGACAGCTAATAATTCACCCCTCCACTTT.

The rearrangement links TRBV29-1 to TRBJ2-3; TRBD2 is a possible D gene (5 bases). V lost 8 bases and J lost 2, with 14 bases in between. The CDR3 sequence is 13 residues long. Per germline, CDR1 SQVTM and CDR2 ANQGSEA. CDR3 nucleotides: TGCAGCTCGAAAGGGCGGGTCACAGATACGCAGTATTTT. It encodes CSSKGRVTDTQYF.

The sample holds a few counts of this clonotype. This chain uses TRBV3-1 with TRBJ2-7; D not resolved. V was trimmed by 0 bases and J by 0 bases, leaving 18 bases between them. The germline V gene has CDR1 LGHDT and CDR2 YNNKEL (reference sequence). This CDR3 region has 18 residues. CDR3 residues: CASSQEQVISSSSYEQYF. For the CDR3, the DNA is TGTGCCAGCAGCCAAGAGCAGGTTATCTCCTCGAGCTCCTACGAGCAGTACTTC.

This clonotype has only a few counts. Written as DNA, the CDR3 is TGTGCCAGCAGCTATAGAGCAGGAGCGCAGGGCTACACCTTC. Residues: CASSYRAGAQGYTF. This rearrangement joins TRBV6-5 to TRBJ1-2; D ambiguous. The V and J ends lost 6 bases and 8 bases respectively, with 19 bases between them. This CDR3 has 14 amino acids. Germline loops: CDR1 MNHEY, CDR2 SVGAGI.

This clonotype was seen only a few times. This sequence joins TRBV5-1 and TRBJ1-4; D not certain. V lost 3 bases to trimming and J lost 3 bases, with 12 bases between them. Germline CDR1 SGHRS, CDR2 YFSETQ. The CDR3 contains 15 residues. Here the CDR3 reads CASSSGRLANEKLFF. CDR3 DNA: TGCGCCAGCAGCTCCGGACGGTTGGCTAATGAAAAACTGTTTTTT.

The rearrangement links TRBV7-2 to TRBJ2-1, with 9 bases lining up with TRBD1. Germline V gene data show CDR1 as SGHTA and CDR2 as FQGNSA. The CDR3 loop spans 17 amino acids. The junction had 14 bases not matched to a gene; V was cut back by 2 bases and J by 9 bases. The CDR3 protein is CASSLRLGGQGLGEQFF. CDR3 DNA sequence: TGTGCCAGCAGCTTAAGGTTGGGGGGACAGGGCCTGGGTGAGCAGTTCTTC.